This T cell receptor beta chain is from a study of T-cell memory formation after mild COVID-19 (dated by TCRdb to the early 2020s). General notes on the study: Most TCR sequence clusters were specific to one of the two donors. Two young, previously healthy adult volunteers, one female and one male, were included in the cohort. T-cell clones expanding and contracting after mild COVID-19 in a couple of donors were tracked by longitudinal TCRalpha and TCRbeta repertoire sequencing. Findings and caveats that apply to the study as a whole: Whether the second-wave clones peaking on day 37 were SARS-CoV-2 specific was not confirmed. Some responding clones were detected in pre-infection memory, suggesting pre-existing cross-reactive memory T cells joined the SARS-CoV-2 response. From day 15 to 85, contracting clones showed balanced CD4/CD8 phenotypes, whereas a second wave of clones that expanded from day 15 to 37 leaned towards CD4+. Contracting CD4+ clones appeared mostly in the CM and EM memory subsets, whereas CD8+ clones were enriched in EMRA. Only a couple of mild cases were covered in the study, and larger cohorts including severe cases with pre-infection samples were considered necessary.

PBMCs were isolated by Ficoll-Paque density gradient centrifugation. In regard to this clonotype: The specificity of this receptor is unknown. There are no base qualities to consult, and no much larger clone falls within one base.

V drops 4 bases and J drops 0 bases, leaving 7 bases in between. From cysteine to phenylalanine, the CDR3 is 15 amino acids long. Just the 45-base CDR3 DNA is kept, in frame starting at base 1. In the germline V gene, CDR1 corresponds to SNHLY and CDR2 to FYNNEI. The sequencer listed for this sample is Illumina NovaSeq 6000. TCRalpha and TCRbeta cDNA libraries were built by 5'RACE with constant-segment primers, adding sample barcodes and unique molecular identifiers. RNA was extracted from every sample with Trizol reagent. Libraries were amplified in two PCR steps, with a second sample barcode and Illumina TruSeq adapters added in the second step. Sequencing of libraries was performed on an Illumina NovaSeq with 2 x 150 bp paired-end reads. The authors processed their data as follows. With migec v1.2.7, reads were demultiplexed and then collapsed into UMI-guided consensus sequences. With mixcr v2.1.11, UMI consensuses were aligned to TRA and TRB V and J templates and assembled into clonotypes. Expanded or contracted clonotypes were those called significant by both edgeR and NoisET, with noise models trained on biological replicates. edgeR calls used a false discovery rate-adjusted p below 0.01 and a log2 fold-change threshold of 1. As an exploratory analysis of dynamics, PCA with hierarchical clustering was applied to max-normalized trajectories of the 1000 most abundant clonotypes. Separately sequenced CD4+ and CD8+ repertoires were used to assign the CD4 or CD8 phenotype of responding clones. TCRdb reprocessing: public reads trimmed at Q25 with fastp, clones called with MiXCR, in-frame beta chains kept. Every distinct CDR3 protein forms one entry, paired with its most common genes and DNA. TCRdb's processing, not the authors' own work, is the source of the V and J calls. This sample gives about 290,000 distinct CDR3 sequences in total; approximately 16% of them show up just once. Over 20% of the sample is in the top ten clones.

This receptor was identified in a man aged 18 to 30 who had mild COVID-19 (a few samples of this study predate the infection). The sample titles of this study are shuffled in the database, so cell type and time point are left out; the donor was told from shared clones. The receptor chain draws on TRBV2 and TRBJ2-6; TRBD1 is possibly the D segment (5 matching bases). Sequences were obtained from PBMCs or a T cell subset sorted from them (not recorded which). The CDR3 region has the sequence CASSAGSSGANVLTF. The nucleotide sequence reads as follows: TGTGCCAGCAGTGCAGGGTCCTCTGGGGCCAACGTCCTGACTTTC.